These 4 T cell receptor beta chains were all obtained from the same sample, sequenced in a study of response to subunit inactivated influenza vaccine. In TCRdb, the RT-PCR reads were re-called with MiXCR into one record per CDR3 protein. The sample lists 500,000 or so distinct CDR3 sequences, roughly 9.7% occurring once. The sequencing used PBMCs from blood, collected about 40 days after vaccination. These receptors all come from a man aged 45-60 years who received an inactivated influenza vaccine.

This clonotype appeared many times. This chain connects TRBV11-2 to TRBJ2-7, with D tentatively TRBD1 (6 bases). CDR3 length: 15 residues. Trimming left V 6 bases short and J 3 bases short, with 18 bases between. Germline-derived CDR1 and CDR2 are SGHAT and FQNNGV. The CDR3: CASSTGPGASYEQYF. For the CDR3, the DNA is TGTGCCAGCAGTACAGGACCAGGGGCAAGCTACGAGCAGTACTTC.

This clonotype was recorded a few times. The chain couples TRBV6-2 or TRBV6-3 to TRBJ1-5; 7 bases are a match to TRBD1. Germline CDR1 and CDR2: MNHEY and SVGEGT. V dropped 0 bases and J dropped 11; count of bases not matched to a gene: 10. This CDR3 contains 15 residues. This chain's CDR3 is CASSYSTGPRMAQHF. The CDR3 nucleotides are TGTGCCAGCAGTTACTCGACAGGGCCAAGAATGGCCCAGCATTTT.

In its sample, this clonotype was seen a few times. The V and J genes are TRBV7-2 and TRBJ2-3; 7 bases are a match to TRBD1. V trimming: 1 base; J trimming: 6 bases; junction bases outside the gene matches: 10. Germline loops: CDR1 SGHTA, CDR2 FQGNSA. The CDR3 has 16 amino acids. CDR3 bases: TGTGCCAGCAGCTTAGGGGACAGAGACTTTTGGGATACGCAGTATTTT. This codes for CASSLGDRDFWDTQYF.

This clonotype came up a few times. The chain carries TRBV11-2 and TRBJ2-3, with 7 bases that match TRBD2. Germline-derived CDR1 and CDR2 are SGHAT and FQNNGV. CDR3 length: 17 residues. V was clipped by 5 bases and J by 0 bases; unmatched bases: 11. As DNA, the CDR3 is TGTGCCAGCAGCCCCCCCTGGTTACTAGCGAGCACAGATACGCAGTATTTT. Its protein product is CASSPPWLLASTDTQYF.